The 18 T cell receptor beta chains given below trace back to one sample, sequenced in a study of cytomegalovirus exposure and HLA in healthy donors. The PCR contained 60 Vbeta and 13 Jbeta primers. The data were produced by immunoSEQ multiplex PCR, yet TCRdb's version contains in-frame clones alone and is incomplete. Found here are hundreds of thousands of clones, around three quarters of them singletons; the top ten hold about a sixth. Sequenced sample: PBMCs. The receptor source for this set is a man aged 35-49 years in good health and CMV-seronegative.

This clone was found a few times. The chain has TRBV28 and TRBJ2-1; D uncertain. Germline assignment: CDR1 MDHEN and CDR2 SYDVKM. CDR3 length: 15 amino acids. The V and J ends lost 5 bases and 2 bases respectively, with 13 bases between them. The CDR3 reads CASSLSQVTYNEQFF. Written as DNA, the CDR3 is TGTGCCAGCAGTCTCTCCCAGGTTACCTACAATGAGCAGTTCTTC.

The gene calls are TRBV4-3 and TRBJ2-1; 9 bases are a match to TRBD1. Germline loops: CDR1 LGHNA, CDR2 YSLEER. The CDR3 totals 17 residues. After removal of 0 bases from V and 6 bases from J, the junction contained 9 bases not matched to a gene. In nucleotides, the CDR3 is TGCGCCAGCAGCCAAGACACCGGACAGGGGCTGGTCAATGAGCAGTTCTTC. Protein product: CASSQDTGQGLVNEQFF.

This chain links TRBV5-4 with TRBJ1-2; no firm D call. Germline V gene data show CDR1 as SGHNT and CDR2 as YYREEE (reference sequence). This CDR3 is built from 13 residues. Trimming pared 2 bases from V and 8 bases from J, leaving 13 bases between. The CDR3 sequence: CASSFPSAGGYTF. The DNA for the CDR3 is TGTGCCAGCAGCTTTCCCTCCGCAGGCGGCTACACCTTC.

This chain connects TRBV10-3 to TRBJ1-1; 8 positions agree with TRBD1. The germline V gene has CDR1 ENHRY and CDR2 SYGVKD. Unmatched junction bases numbered 5, after V lost 10 bases and J lost 10 bases. The length of the CDR3 is 10 residues. In DNA, the CDR3 is TGTGCCACCGGACAGGGCCCAGCTTTCTTT. Translation: CATGQGPAFF.

This chain uses TRBV19 with TRBJ2-1; tentatively, D is TRBD1 (6 bases). Trimming removed 3 bases from V and 4 bases from J, with 16 bases in between. The CDR3 runs 16 residues. Germline CDR1 reads LNHDA; CDR2 reads SQIVND (reference sequence). CDR3 nucleotides: TGTGCCAGTAGTATTTGGGGGCTACCAGGGTACAATGAGCAGTTCTTC. This encodes CASSIWGLPGYNEQFF. Together with reference TRBV19 and TRBJ2-1, the CDR3 gives the full variable domain: DGGITQSPKYLFRKEGQNVTLSCEQNLNHDAMYWYRQDPGQGLRLIYYSQIVNDFQKGDIAEGYSVSREKKESFPLTVTSAQKNPTAFYLCASSIWGLPGYNEQFFGPGTRLTVL.

This clone was observed a single time. The V call is TRBV11-2, the J call TRBJ2-3; tentatively, D is TRBD1 (6 bases). Germline CDR1 SGHAT, CDR2 FQNNGV. There are 15 residues in the CDR3. V lost 1 base, J lost 7 bases, and 15 bases lay in between. This CDR3 is CASSLGDTPGNTQYF. In DNA form, the CDR3 reads TGTGCCAGCAGCTTAGGGGACACCCCCGGTAATACGCAGTATTTT.

As regards this clone: Different DNA sequences within this sample yield the same CDR3. The J gene is TRBJ1-5, the V gene TRBV18; no firm D call. Trimming took off 3 bases at V and 4 bases at J, with 7 bases between the two ends. This CDR3 is built from 13 residues. From germline, CDR1 is KGHSH and CDR2 LQKENI. This CDR3 reads CASSPGGNQPQHF. The DNA of the CDR3 is TGTGCCAGCTCACCGGGAGGGAATCAGCCCCAGCATTTT. Looking up the rest from reference TRBV18 and TRBJ1-5 gives the full variable domain: NAGVMQNPRHLVRRRGQEARLRCSPMKGHSHVYWYRQLPEEGLKFMVYLQKENIIDESGMPKERFSAEFPKEGPSILRIQQVVRGDSAAYFCASSPGGNQPQHFGDGTRLSIL.

This rearrangement joins TRBV4-3 to TRBJ2-7; 7 nucleotides match TRBD2. This CDR3 has 15 residues. Looked up from germline, CDR1 is LGHNA and CDR2 is YSLEER. The ends lost 4 bases at V and 3 bases at J; junction bases unmatched: 9. CDR3 DNA sequence: TGCGCCAGCAGCCCCTCCGGGAGGATAGACTACGAGCAGTACTTC. Protein sequence: CASSPSGRIDYEQYF.

This clone has a handful of counts. The chain carries TRBV29-1 and TRBJ1-1; D gene ambiguous. Germline V gene data show CDR1 as SQVTM and CDR2 as ANQGSEA. This CDR3 is 11 amino acids long. V lost 6 bases to trimming and J lost 4 bases, with 9 bases between them. For the CDR3, the DNA is TGCAGCGTCTTTTGGAGCACTGAAGCTTTCTTT. Its translation is CSVFWSTEAFF.

This chain connects TRBV30 to TRBJ2-3, with TRBD2 matching over 8 bases. The CDR3 runs to 15 residues. V shed 0 bases and J 6 bases; nucleotides not matched to a gene: 8. Germline values: CDR1 GTSNPN, CDR2 SVGIG (reference sequence). CDR3 region: CAWSVLGAGADTQYF. The CDR3 DNA reads TGTGCCTGGAGTGTACTAGGAGCGGGAGCTGATACGCAGTATTTT.

This clone came up once. This sequence joins TRBV7-3 and TRBJ2-1, with 7 nucleotides matching TRBD2. The CDR3 is 15 amino acids. Per the germline V gene, CDR1 is SGHTA and CDR2 is FQGTGA. Losses at the gene ends were 2 bases for V and 3 bases for J; bases not matched to a gene: 4. The CDR3 here is CASSLGRENYNEQFF. The CDR3 DNA is TGTGCCAGCAGCTTAGGGAGGGAAAACTACAATGAGCAGTTCTTC.

The genes are TRBV2 and TRBJ1-5; tentative D call: TRBD1 (5 bases). The CDR3 spans 15 residues. The V end lost 2 bases, the J end lost 6 bases, and 14 bases lay between the germline ends. Germline CDR1 and CDR2: SNHLY and FYNNEI. CDR3 amino acids: CASSERQGYTQPQHF. Here the CDR3 DNA reads TGTGCCAGCAGTGAACGGCAGGGTTACACTCAGCCCCAGCATTTT.

This sequence joins TRBV4-1 and TRBJ2-7, with 9 bases identical to TRBD2. The CDR3 consists of 16 residues. Germline V gives CDR1 MGHRA, CDR2 YSYEKL. Trimming removed 1 base from V and 0 bases from J; junction bases left unmatched: 4. CDR3 sequence: CASSQGAGGPSYEQYF. The CDR3 nucleotides are TGCGCCAGCAGCCAAGGAGCGGGAGGCCCCTCCTACGAGCAGTACTTC.

The chain links TRBV27 to TRBJ1-1; tentative D call: TRBD1 (6 bases). The CDR3 has 15 amino acids. The germline CDR1 and CDR2 sequences are MNHEY and SMNVEV (reference sequence). The V end lost 4 bases, the J end lost 6 bases, and 18 bases lay between the germline ends. In DNA, the CDR3 is TGTGCCAGCAGTTCCAGACAGGCGCTCTACGCTGAAGCTTTCTTT. It specifies CASSSRQALYAEAFF.

This clone was seen a few times. The rearrangement joins TRBV2 to TRBJ2-5, with D perhaps matching TRBD1 (5 bases). The CDR3 covers 14 residues. Germline V gene data show CDR1 as SNHLY and CDR2 as FYNNEI. The V end was cut by 4 bases, the J end by 1 base, with 10 bases between. CDR3 sequence (DNA): TGTGCCAGCAGTGCCCTGACAGTCCAAGAGACCCAGTACTTC. Translated, it gives CASSALTVQETQYF.

This clone was seen a few times. The rearrangement links TRBV4-1 to TRBJ2-3, with 9 positions matching TRBD1. The CDR3 length is 14 residues. V dropped 10 bases and J dropped 5; count of bases not matched to a gene: 10. Germline CDR1 and CDR2: MGHRA and YSYEKL. CDR3 loop: CATRGGQGIDTQYF. In DNA, the CDR3 is TGCGCCACCAGAGGGGGACAGGGTATAGATACGCAGTATTTT.

This chain connects TRBV7-6 to TRBJ2-5, with a weak D call TRBD1 (5 bases). Matching the DNA end better, TRBJ2-7 makes the J call doubtful. Per the germline V gene, CDR1 is SGHVS and CDR2 is FNYEAQ. This CDR3 spans 12 amino acids. CDR3 region: CASSLKGYEQYF. Here the CDR3 DNA reads TGTGCCAGCAGCTTAAAGGGGTACGAGCAGTACTTC.

J is TRBJ1-5 and V is TRBV28; TRBD1 matches 8 bases. Trimming removed 5 bases from V and 1 base from J; junction bases left unmatched: 10. Germline V gene sequence: CDR1 MDHEN, CDR2 SYDVKM. This CDR3 has 17 amino acids. In DNA, the CDR3 is TGTGCCAGCAGTCCCTCGACAGGGGTCCCAAGCAATCAGCCCCAGCATTTT. Amino acids: CASSPSTGVPSNQPQHF. The variable domain in full, completed from reference TRBV28 and TRBJ1-5, reads DVKVTQSSRYLVKRTGEKVFLECVQDMDHENMFWYRQDPGLGLRLIYFSYDVKMKEKGDIPEGYSVSREKKERFSLILESASTNQTSMYLCASSPSTGVPSNQPQHFGDGTRLSIL.